The present entry profiles one TCR beta chain with its context. What antigen it recognizes has not been identified. The input lacks base qualities; no much larger clone sits a single base away. V is cut back by 5 bases and J by 6 bases, with 8 bases in the junction unmatched. Including the terminal cysteine and phenylalanine, the CDR3 comprises 14 residues. Only the CDR3 DNA is retained, 42 bases long and in frame from the first base. The germline V gene (reference sequence) supplies CDR1 MNHEY and CDR2 SMNVEV. This specimen belongs to a study of PD-1 blockade in classical Hodgkin lymphoma (TCRdb year 2020). Regarding the complete study: Nivolumab dosing was 3 mg/kg intravenously every 2 weeks, continuing until either disease progression or unacceptable toxicity. The study used TCR beta sequencing and CyTOF to define a peripheral blood immune signature of response to PD-1 blockade in classical Hodgkin lymphoma.

The sample's time point, from its label and the paper: cycle 4 day 1 (C4D1), after more than five weeks of nivolumab. Every trial patient had relapsed after autologous stem cell transplantation, and cohorts A, B and C differed in prior brentuximab vedotin exposure. The trial cohort included around 56 patients with relapsed/refractory classical Hodgkin lymphoma, and each patient had a best overall response of complete response, partial response or progressive disease. Single-agent nivolumab was administered to trial patients in the multi-cohort phase II CheckMate 205 trial. An independent review committee assessed best overall response using the 2007 International Working Group response criteria. Trial PBMCs were collected immediately before nivolumab initiation (C1D1) and during therapy at cycle 2 day 1 and cycle 4 day 1. Peripheral blood was collected in 8 mL Vacutainer Cell Preparation Tubes, from which PBMCs were isolated by centrifugation and then cryopreserved.

Paper-wide results and their limitations: Lower diversity was seen in patients whose nivolumab began less than 1 year after ASCT, and these patients were left out of later analyses so that immune reconstitution would not confound the results. Newly diagnosed patients were reported to have lower baseline TCR diversity than healthy donors, and relapsed/refractory patients were reported to have lower baseline TCR diversity still. The study was restricted to a single clinical trial cohort, and the causes of repertoire differences, possibly disease activity or prior therapy, were left undefined. A significant rise by C4D1 was seen in CD4+ but not CD8+ TCR diversity (p=0.0027 vs p=0.16), with the rise being most apparent in complete responders (p=0.02). Among trial patients, those achieving complete response had baseline diversity similar to that of newly diagnosed patients, while diversity was significantly lower in partial responders and progressors.

Genomic DNA was extracted with the Qiagen DNeasy kit from unsorted PBMCs and from negatively selected CD4+ and CD8+ fractions. TCR beta CDR3 regions were subjected to amplification by immunoSEQ multiplex PCR with primers that anneal to V and J segments. Amplification bias was minimized using a synthetic immune receptor repertoire, and residual bias was removed computationally after sequencing. For the original study's pipeline: Repertoire diversity was quantified as the Shannon entropy index using custom Python scripts. Unsorted, CD4+ and CD8+ repertoires were analyzed separately, except in combined analyses where CD4+ and CD8+ sequences were merged in silico. Clonal expansion was defined as at least a 2-fold frequency increase after treatment relative to C1D1, with a pseudocount of 0.5 for undetected baseline clones. Clones with 0 or 1 copy at C1D1 were defined as singleton clones, while clones with 2 or more copies were defined as non-singleton clones. Clones expanded in unsorted samples were assigned a CD4+, CD8+ or unknown annotation through matching of protein sequences in sorted samples from the same patient. Diversity changes from C1D1 to C4D1 were tested in paired samples using Wilcoxon tests. The source is immuneACCESS, and TCRdb retained only in-frame sequences with V and J called. Part of the clones is not carried over; for the studies checked, unresolved V genes explain less than half of this, and the remainder is unexplained. V and J calls plus clone size are reproduced from that table; the DNA served to infer D and trimming. The sample records fewer than 25,000 clones, around 80% of which are singletons. The top ten clonotypes cover 6.2% of the sample.

This clonotype was sampled from a human donor with classical Hodgkin lymphoma. Sequences were derived from peripheral blood mononuclear cells (PBMCs), sampled before the fourth cycle of nivolumab. Here the chain combines TRBV27 and TRBJ2-5; 8 middle bases align to TRBD1. The CDR3 here reads CASSPAGGVKTQYF. The nucleotides read TGTGCCAGCAGTCCCGCAGGGGGCGTGAAGACCCAGTACTTC.